The next 28 T cell receptor beta chains were all read from a single sample in a study of T cell responses to AZD1222 COVID-19 vaccine (dated by TCRdb to the early 2020s). The time point label for this specimen denotes: baseline before first vaccination. This sample's treatment or condition label indicates: meningococcal conjugate vaccine given as trial control. Receptors were amplified or captured by the immunoSEQ multiplex PCR assay. Not all clones reach the TCRdb copy of this immuneACCESS table, which keeps in-frame sequences only. Checked studies attribute under half of the gap to unresolved V genes and leave the rest unexplained. The sample table holds about 130,000 clones, of which 88% were seen once. The ten biggest clones cover over 15% of the sample. This specimen was peripheral blood, taken on day 0 of MenACWY control vaccination. The receptor source for this set is an adult in good health.

This rearrangement joins TRBV7-7 to TRBJ2-5, with D tentatively TRBD1 or TRBD2 (7 bases each). V lost 5 bases, J lost 2 bases, and 21 bases lay in between. The CDR3 extends over 17 amino acids. Germline values: CDR1 SSHAT, CDR2 FNYEAQ (reference sequence). This CDR3 is CASSTGGNRGNQETQYF. Here the CDR3 DNA reads TGTGCCAGCAGCACCGGGGGGAACAGGGGTAATCAAGAGACCCAGTACTTC.

The rearrangement links TRBV3-1 (or the pseudogene TRBV3-2) to TRBJ1-3; TRBD1 agrees at 12 bases. The CDR3 is 15 residues long. J gave up 4 bases and V 4 bases, and 2 bases lay outside the gene matches. Germline V gene sequence: CDR1 LGHDT, CDR2 YNNKEL (reference sequence). The CDR3 DNA reads as TGTGCCAGCAGCCGGGACAGGGGGCGCGGAAACACCATATATTTT. It translates to CASSRDRGRGNTIYF.

This sequence joins TRBV5-5 and TRBJ2-7, with 8 bases aligning to TRBD1. Trimming at V came to 3 bases and at J to 2 bases, leaving 7 bases not matched to a gene. The CDR3 consists of 15 residues. Germline assignment: CDR1 SGHKS and CDR2 YYEKEE (reference sequence). The CDR3 spells CASSSGQGIAYEQYF. DNA for the CDR3: TGTGCCAGCAGCTCTGGACAGGGTATCGCCTACGAGCAGTACTTC.

This chain links TRBV2 with TRBJ2-7; 13 bases are a match to TRBD2. The CDR3 runs 18 residues. V was clipped by 3 bases and J by 5 bases; unmatched bases: 13. Per germline, CDR1 SNHLY and CDR2 FYNNEI. The CDR3 DNA reads as TGTGCCAGCAGTGACCGGGGCACTGGACTAGCGGGAGCTCACGAGCAGTACTTC. Translated, it gives CASSDRGTGLAGAHEQYF.

The chain combines TRBV10-2 with TRBJ1-2, with D possibly matching TRBD1 (5 bases). Trimming took 0 bases from V and 8 from J, leaving 13 bases between them. CDR3 length: 14 amino acids. Germline V lookup: CDR1 WSHSY, CDR2 SAAADI. In DNA form, the CDR3 reads TGCGCCAGCAGTGAGTCGAGGGGCTCCCCGGGCTACACCTTC. As protein: CASSESRGSPGYTF.

This clone showed up just once. This chain's CDR3 is CASSDGQVTSGNTIYF. The CDR3 region has the DNA TGTGCCAGCAGCGACGGACAGGTTACCTCTGGAAACACCATATATTTT. The J gene is TRBJ1-3, the V gene TRBV9, with 7 bases aligning to TRBD1. V trimming: 3 bases; J trimming: 0 bases; junction bases outside the gene matches: 6. The CDR3 covers 16 residues. In germline, CDR1 is SGDLS, CDR2 YYNGEE.

This clone showed up just once. J is TRBJ2-3 and V is TRBV5-4, with 10 bases aligning to TRBD1. Germline V CDR1 and CDR2: SGHNT, YYREEE (reference sequence). Germline trimming cut 4 bases from V and 3 bases from J; bases unmatched to any gene: 8. The CDR3 has 16 residues. CDR3 bases: TGTGCCAGCAGCCCCCGACAGGGGGCTAAGACAGATACGCAGTATTTT. Protein: CASSPRQGAKTDTQYF. Using reference TRBV5-4 and TRBJ2-3 for the parts outside the CDR3, the full variable domain is ETGVTQSPTHLIKTRGQQVTLRCSSQSGHNTVSWYQQALGQGPQFIFQYYREEENGRGNFPPRFSGLQFPNYSSELNVNALELDDSALYLCASSPRQGAKTDTQYFGPGTRLTVL.

This clone was seen a handful of times. The genes are TRBV5-1 and TRBJ1-2; the match to TRBD1 covers 8 bases. V lost 0 bases, J lost 4 bases, and 2 bases stayed unmatched. The V gene's germline CDR1 is SGHRS and CDR2 YFSETQ. The CDR3 length is 14 residues. CDR3 bases: TGCGCCAGCAGCTTGGGGACAGGGCTCTATGGCTACACCTTC. Its protein product is CASSLGTGLYGYTF.

This clone was detected only a few times. The chain links TRBV15 to TRBJ2-7; D possibly corresponds to TRBD2 (6 bases). V was cut by 3 bases and J by 3 bases, with 12 bases left in between. Germline CDR1 is LNHNV and CDR2 is YYDKDF (reference sequence). The CDR3 totals 14 residues. For the CDR3, the DNA is TGTGCCACCAGCAGGGGACCCGGGGGCTACGAGCAGTACTTC. Translated, it gives CATSRGPGGYEQYF. Together with reference TRBV15 and TRBJ2-7, the CDR3 gives the full variable domain: DAMVIQNPRYQVTQFGKPVTLSCSQTLNHNVMYWYQQKSSQAPKLLFHYYDKDFNNEADTPDNFQSRRPNTSFCFLDIRSPGLGDTAMYLCATSRGPGGYEQYFGPGTRLTVT.

V usage is TRBV20-1 and J usage is TRBJ2-7, with a weak D call TRBD2 (6 bases). The germline gives CDR1 DFQATT, CDR2 SNEGSKA (reference sequence). CDR3 length equals 11 residues. The ends were cut back, 3 bases at V and 3 bases at J, with 6 bases in the middle. The CDR3 spells CSASGGYEQYF. The DNA for the CDR3 is TGCAGTGCTAGCGGGGGCTACGAGCAGTACTTC.

V is TRBV2 and J is TRBJ1-5; possible D gene TRBD1, 6 bases. CDR1 and CDR2 from the germline V gene are SNHLY and FYNNEI. V was cut by 5 bases and J by 6 bases, with 17 bases left in between. The CDR3 contains 15 residues. The CDR3 bases are TGTGCCAGCAGTAACTACAGGGTATCGGCTCAGCCCCAGCATTTT. Translation gives CASSNYRVSAQPQHF.

V gene TRBV11-2 combines with J gene TRBJ2-2, with TRBD2 matching 7 bases. This CDR3 is 17 amino acids long. The germline V gene encodes CDR1 SGHAT and CDR2 FQNNGV. The trim removed 4 bases at V and 5 bases at J, leaving 13 bases unmatched. The DNA of the CDR3 is TGTGCCAGCAGCTCCCCGACTCGACTAGCAAGGACCGGGGAGCTGTTTTTT. Protein: CASSSPTRLARTGELFF.

The V and J genes are TRBV9 and TRBJ2-3, with 7 bases aligning to TRBD2. The ends lost 0 bases at V and 2 bases at J; junction bases unmatched: 9. This CDR3 has 17 residues. CDR1 SGDLS and CDR2 YYNGEE come from the germline V gene. The CDR3 sequence is CASSVVGSGTYTDTQYF. CDR3 bases: TGTGCCAGCAGCGTAGTAGGGAGCGGGACTTACACAGATACGCAGTATTTT.

This chain connects TRBV28 to TRBJ2-5; D is possibly TRBD2 (5 bases). The CDR3 runs to 15 residues. Germline CDR1 MDHEN, CDR2 SYDVKM. Trimming stripped 5 bases from V and 5 bases from J, with 18 bases between. The CDR3 DNA sequence: TGTGCCAGCAGTCTGTGGACTCCGAAGGCGGAGACCCAGTACTTC. Translated, it gives CASSLWTPKAETQYF.

Remarks on this clone: One junction end does not reproduce the germline sequence, and a read error may be involved. The chain combines TRBV7-9 with TRBJ2-7, with 14 positions matching TRBD2. Looked up from germline, CDR1 is SEHNR and CDR2 is FQNEAQ (reference sequence). The CDR3 extends over 14 amino acids. The CDR3 protein is CASSRLAGGYEQCF. DNA for the CDR3: TGTGCCAGCAGCCGACTAGCGGGAGGGTACGAGCAGTGCTTC.

The chain joins TRBV4-2 to TRBJ2-7; TRBD2 matches 9 bases. The CDR3 runs to 15 residues. V dropped 3 bases and J dropped 5; count of bases not matched to a gene: 8. Germline CDR1 is LGHNA and CDR2 is YNFKEQ. The CDR3 DNA follows: TGTGCCAGCAGCCACACGCGGGAGGGCTACGACGAGCAGTACTTC. Translating it yields CASSHTREGYDEQYF.

The chain combines TRBV18 with TRBJ1-1; D gene ambiguous. Per germline, CDR1 KGHSH and CDR2 LQKENI. This CDR3 region has 13 residues. The V end lost 6 bases, the J end lost 11 bases, and 19 bases lay between the germline ends. CDR3 sequence (DNA): TGTGCCAGCTCCGGAAGTGACGAGAAAGGTGCTTTCTTT. The encoded protein is CASSGSDEKGAFF.

V usage is TRBV28 and J usage is TRBJ1-5; D is possibly TRBD1 (6 bases). V was shortened by 6 bases and J by 4 bases, with 25 bases between the two germline ends. This CDR3 has 18 residues. Germline V gene sequence: CDR1 MDHEN, CDR2 SYDVKM. CDR3 coding DNA: TGTGCCAGCAGCCCGGGTAAATTGGCCCAGGGGCTAAATCAGCCCCAGCATTTT. Translating gives CASSPGKLAQGLNQPQHF.

This chain uses TRBV19 with TRBJ1-5; maybe TRBD1 (5 bases). From germline, CDR1 is LNHDA and CDR2 SQIVND (reference sequence). The CDR3 sequence is 14 residues long. The V and J ends lost 4 bases and 8 bases respectively, with 15 bases between them. This chain's CDR3 is CASSRSGTWEPQHF. The DNA of the CDR3 is TGTGCCAGTAGTAGATCGGGGACCTGGGAGCCCCAGCATTTT. Drawing the rest from reference TRBV19 and TRBJ1-5, the complete variable domain is DGGITQSPKYLFRKEGQNVTLSCEQNLNHDAMYWYRQDPGQGLRLIYYSQIVNDFQKGDIAEGYSVSREKKESFPLTVTSAQKNPTAFYLCASSRSGTWEPQHFGDGTRLSIL.

The chain carries TRBV5-5 and TRBJ2-5; 13 bases match TRBD2. V shed 5 bases, J shed 4 bases, and the junction held 5 bases outside the gene matches. Germline-derived CDR1 and CDR2 are SGHKS and YYEKEE (reference sequence). The CDR3 spans 15 residues. DNA for the CDR3: TGTGCCAGCAGGCCGGGACTAGCGGGACCAGAGACCCAGTACTTC. This encodes CASRPGLAGPETQYF. Full variable domain (rest looked up from reference TRBV5-5 and TRBJ2-5): DAGVTQSPTHLIKTRGQQVTLRCSPISGHKSVSWYQQVLGQGPQFIFQYYEKEERGRGNFPDRFSARQFPNYSSELNVNALLLGDSALYLCASRPGLAGPETQYFGPGTRLLVL.

The chain joins TRBV28 to TRBJ1-4; D is undetermined. This CDR3 region has 17 residues. Germline values: CDR1 MDHEN, CDR2 SYDVKM. V lost 5 bases to trimming and J lost 0 bases, with 16 bases between them. CDR3 sequence reads: CASSPRRLSATNEKLFF. CDR3 bases: TGTGCCAGCAGTCCCCGCCGATTAAGTGCAACTAATGAAAAACTGTTTTTT.

The chain is built from TRBV5-1 and TRBJ1-2, with D possibly matching TRBD1 (5 bases). The germline gives CDR1 SGHRS, CDR2 YFSETQ. Trimming cost V 0 bases and J 7 bases, with 16 bases left between them. The CDR3 has 15 residues. In nucleotides, the CDR3 is TGCGCCAGCAGCTTGGAGGGTCAGGGAAATCGTGGCTACACCTTC. Translating gives CASSLEGQGNRGYTF.

J is TRBJ2-1 and V is TRBV4-2; 9 nucleotides agree with TRBD2. Trimming at V came to 4 bases and at J to 1 base, leaving 20 bases not matched to a gene. From germline, CDR1 is LGHNA and CDR2 YNFKEQ. The CDR3 totals 21 residues. The CDR3 loop reads CASSLHPRSSGSPWSYNEQFF. CDR3 nucleotide sequence: TGTGCCAGCAGCCTCCACCCCCGGAGTAGCGGGAGCCCCTGGTCCTACAATGAGCAGTTCTTC.

This clone was seen a handful of times. This chain links TRBV5-1 with TRBJ2-6; D unresolved. V was shortened by 0 bases and J by 4 bases, with 11 bases between the two germline ends. CDR1 SGHRS and CDR2 YFSETQ come from the germline V gene. The CDR3 contains 16 residues. The CDR3 loop is CASSLGALTGANVLTF. The CDR3 nucleotides are TGCGCCAGCAGCTTGGGGGCCCTCACGGGGGCCAACGTCCTGACTTTC. Complete variable domain (other parts from reference TRBV5-1 and TRBJ2-6): KAGVTQTPRYLIKTRGQQVTLSCSPISGHRSVSWYQQTPGQGLQFLFEYFSETQRNKGNFPGRFSGRQFSNSRSEMNVSTLELGDSALYLCASSLGALTGANVLTFGAGSRLTVL.

The chain employs TRBV20-1 and TRBJ2-1, with TRBD2 matching over 10 bases. The CDR3 has 14 amino acids. CDR1 is DFQATT, CDR2 SNEGSKA, per germline (reference sequence). V was pared by 3 bases and J by 4 bases, with 3 bases of the junction left unmatched. CDR3 residues: CSASRGLAYNEQFF. The CDR3 coding sequence is TGCAGTGCTAGTAGGGGACTAGCGTACAATGAGCAGTTCTTC.

V and J are TRBV19 and TRBJ2-7; TRBD2 aligns across 8 bases. Germline V gives CDR1 LNHDA, CDR2 SQIVND (reference sequence). This CDR3 is 14 amino acids long. The V gene end was trimmed by 7 bases and the J gene end by 4 bases; junction bases not matched to a gene: 9. This chain's CDR3 is CASTVASGHYEQYF. CDR3 sequence (DNA): TGTGCCAGTACAGTAGCTAGCGGGCATTACGAGCAGTACTTC.

This rearrangement joins TRBV19 to TRBJ1-5; D call uncertain. The germline V gene has CDR1 LNHDA and CDR2 SQIVND (reference sequence). The V gene lost 1 base and the J gene lost 7 bases, with 11 bases spanning the gap. This CDR3 comprises 14 residues. The CDR3 DNA sequence: TGTGCCAGTAGTATAGGGGCCGTATCCCAGCCCCAGCATTTT. This gives the protein CASSIGAVSQPQHF.

V and J are TRBV7-3 and TRBJ2-1; 9 bases match TRBD2. Trimming removed 5 bases from V and 2 bases from J; junction bases left unmatched: 10. Germline V lookup: CDR1 SGHTA, CDR2 FQGTGA. This CDR3 contains 17 residues. Written as DNA, the CDR3 is TGTGCCAGCAGCCCCGGCTGGCGGGAGGGTCCCTACAATGAGCAGTTCTTC. Amino acid sequence: CASSPGWREGPYNEQFF.